This is a list of T cell receptor beta chains from one sample in a study of blood T cell repertoires in COVID-19. The table came from immunoSEQ multiplex PCR; TCRdb's copy has only in-frame clones and leaves some out. In the table there are fewer than 500,000 clones, around nine tenths of which are singletons. The sequenced material came from PBMCs or T cells enriched from blood (not recorded which). All receptors come from a woman between 18 and 29 years old with acute COVID-19. Both conserved end residues are part of each CDR3. Only some rows state a clone size, as once, few, many or a class for expanded clones.

clone size,CDR3 length,J gene,V gene,CDR3 protein
.,15,TRBJ2-1,TRBV28,CASSLTVVSYNEQFF
.,14,TRBJ2-3,TRBV6-1,CASSERGPADTQYF
.,13,TRBJ2-5,TRBV7-7,CASSRDRGETQYF
.,16,TRBJ2-1,TRBV9,CASSAHGTSGYNEQFF
.,14,TRBJ2-7,TRBV7-2,CASSLSGGSYEQYF
.,16,TRBJ1-2,TRBV5-5,CASSIRGQALGYGYTF
.,15,TRBJ1-5,TRBV30,CAWSVPGQTNQPQHF
once,14,TRBJ2-7,TRBV7-9,CASSLGVHSYEQYF
few,14,TRBJ1-1,TRBV15,CATSRVAGGLEAFF
.,14,TRBJ1-2,TRBV7-9,CASSPPRGEDGYTF
.,15,TRBJ2-7,TRBV19,CASSESGTLIYEQYF
.,13,TRBJ2-7,TRBV11-2,CASSAWTDYEQYF
.,13,TRBJ2-1,TRBV10-1,CASRPDSVHEQFF
.,15,TRBJ2-5,TRBV4-1,CASSQDLSGQETQYF
.,16,TRBJ2-7,TRBV2,CASREKTSGGYYEQYF
.,15,TRBJ2-7,TRBV18,CASSPGTGDTYEQYF
.,15,TRBJ1-5,TRBV9,CASSDGQLSNQPQHF
few,16,TRBJ2-7,TRBV18,CASSPSPSGTTYEQYF
.,13,TRBJ2-5,TRBV5-4,CATRSGLQETQYF
.,13,TRBJ2-1,TRBV2,CATQNRAHNEQFF
.,17,TRBJ2-2,TRBV25-1,CASSARGMGWATGELFF
.,15,TRBJ2-1,TRBV5-1,CASSMLADSYNEQFF
.,11,TRBJ1-1,TRBV30,CAPDRDTEAFF
.,15,TRBJ2-3,TRBV5-4,CASSLELAGPDTQYF
.,15,TRBJ1-5,TRBV28,CASSFMQTGPTPQHF
.,16,TRBJ1-3,TRBV30,CAWSLATGGERNTIYF
.,17,TRBJ2-2,TRBV30,CAWKEEAGRGYPGELFF
.,13,TRBJ2-5,TRBV6-1,CASKTGAQETQYF
.,19,TRBJ1-6,TRBV28,CASSLVSPTRRGLNSPLHF
.,17,TRBJ2-3,TRBV9,CASSLTTSAWGTDTQYF
.,15,TRBJ1-2,TRBV18,CASSPPEGRRYGYTF
.,16,TRBJ2-1,TRBV7-2,CASSLAYNQAYNEQFF
many,16,TRBJ1-2,TRBV3-1/TRBV3-2,CASSQVVRDRDYGYTF
.,15,TRBJ1-6,TRBV5-1,CASSRTFGLDSPLHF
.,13,TRBJ1-3,TRBV30,CAFDRQSGNTIYF
.,14,TRBJ1-2,TRBV7-9,CASSLEEHSYGYTF
.,16,TRBJ2-5,TRBV18,CASSPMGLAGQETQYF
.,15,TRBJ1-3,TRBV18,CASSRGQGNGNTIYF
.,13,TRBJ1-2,TRBV7-9,CASSDRGDYGYTF
few,13,TRBJ1-5,TRBV12-3/TRBV12-4,CASSPYQDQPQHF
.,13,TRBJ2-7,TRBV19,CASTQGNSYEQYF
.,15,TRBJ2-5,TRBV9,CASSMRQGRWETQYF
.,13,TRBJ1-1,TRBV29-1,CSVEEGLRAEAFF
.,15,TRBJ1-4,TRBV19,CASSPSVLMDEKLFF
.,15,TRBJ2-3,TRBV29-1,CSVEDSGVVTDTQYF
once,14,TRBJ2-7,TRBV2,CASSVVGRYDEQYF